This T cell receptor beta chain was found in a study of blood T cell repertoires in COVID-19. Study-wide background: PBMCs, B-cell-depleted T cells, or T cells provided the cDNA or gDNA that made up the material.

Authors' data handling: Estimates of nucleated cell counts were drawn from the amplification of reference gene primers. This table comes from immunoSEQ multiplex PCR, and its TCRdb copy is limited to in-frame clones, with some not included. The DNA gave D and trimming, while V, J and clone size come from that table. The table lists almost 200,000 clones, 70% to 90% of them singletons. The sample holds a few counts of this clone. The CDR3 sequence is 13 residues long. Germline assignment: CDR1 LGHDT and CDR2 YNNKEL (reference sequence). With 0 bases removed from V and 12 bases from J, the gap between germline ends came to 14 bases.

The chain employs TRBV3-1 (or the pseudogene TRBV3-2) and TRBJ1-1; unclear D gene. The origin of this receptor is a man aged 55 to 69 with COVID-19, enrolled during active disease. Material: peripheral blood. The CDR3 spells CASSQDGEGRSFF. Here the CDR3 DNA reads TGTGCCAGCAGCCAAGACGGAGAAGGAAGGTCTTTCTTT.